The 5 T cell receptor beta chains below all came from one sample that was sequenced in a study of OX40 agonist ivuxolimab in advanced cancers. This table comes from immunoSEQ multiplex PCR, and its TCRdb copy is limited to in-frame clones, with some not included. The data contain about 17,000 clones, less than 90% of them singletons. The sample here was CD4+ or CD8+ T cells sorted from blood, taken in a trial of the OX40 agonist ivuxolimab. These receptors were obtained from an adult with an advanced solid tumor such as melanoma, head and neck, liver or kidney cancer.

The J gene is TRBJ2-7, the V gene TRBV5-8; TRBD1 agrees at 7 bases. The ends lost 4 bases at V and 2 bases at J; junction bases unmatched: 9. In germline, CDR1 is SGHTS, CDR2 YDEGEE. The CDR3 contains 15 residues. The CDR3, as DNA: TGTGCCAGCAGCCTGCGACAGGGTCGGACCTACGAGCAGTACTTC. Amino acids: CASSLRQGRTYEQYF.

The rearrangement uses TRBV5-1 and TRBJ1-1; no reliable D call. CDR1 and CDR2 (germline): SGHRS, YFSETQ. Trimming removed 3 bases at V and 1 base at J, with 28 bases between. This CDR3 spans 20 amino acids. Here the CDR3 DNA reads TGCGCCAGCAGCTCCCTACCGGTTTGGGTCGCCCAGGTTGGGAACACTGAAGCTTTCTTT. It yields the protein CASSSLPVWVAQVGNTEAFF.

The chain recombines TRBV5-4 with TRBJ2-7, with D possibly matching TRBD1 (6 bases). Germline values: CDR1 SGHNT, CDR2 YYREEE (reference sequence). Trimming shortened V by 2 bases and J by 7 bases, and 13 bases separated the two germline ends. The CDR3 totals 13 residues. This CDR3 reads CASSLPSGVEQYF. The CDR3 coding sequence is TGTGCCAGCAGCTTACCCTCAGGGGTTGAGCAGTACTTC.

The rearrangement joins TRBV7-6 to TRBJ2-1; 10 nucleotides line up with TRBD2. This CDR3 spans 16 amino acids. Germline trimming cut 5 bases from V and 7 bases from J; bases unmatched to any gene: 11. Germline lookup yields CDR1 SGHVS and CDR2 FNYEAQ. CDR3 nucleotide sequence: TGTGCCAGCAGCCCAGGGCAGCGGGGGGGAAGTAATGAGCAGTTCTTC. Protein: CASSPGQRGGSNEQFF.

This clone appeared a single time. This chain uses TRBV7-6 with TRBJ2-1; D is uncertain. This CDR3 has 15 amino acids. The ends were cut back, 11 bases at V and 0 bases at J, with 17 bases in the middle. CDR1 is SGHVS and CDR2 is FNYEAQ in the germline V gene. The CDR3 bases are TGTGCCTCACGCTCCTTAACGTCCTCCTACAATGAGCAGTTCTTC. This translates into CASRSLTSSYNEQFF.